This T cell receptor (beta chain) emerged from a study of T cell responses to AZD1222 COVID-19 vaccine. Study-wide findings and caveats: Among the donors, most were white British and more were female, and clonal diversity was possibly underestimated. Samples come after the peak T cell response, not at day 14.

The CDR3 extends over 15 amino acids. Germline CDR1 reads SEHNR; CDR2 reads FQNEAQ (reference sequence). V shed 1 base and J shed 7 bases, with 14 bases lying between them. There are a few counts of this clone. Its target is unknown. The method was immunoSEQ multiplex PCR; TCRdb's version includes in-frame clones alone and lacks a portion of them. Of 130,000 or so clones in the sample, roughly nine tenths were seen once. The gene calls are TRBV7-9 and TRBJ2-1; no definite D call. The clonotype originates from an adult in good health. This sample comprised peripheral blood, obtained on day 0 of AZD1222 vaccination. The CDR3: CASSLGKARWNEQFF. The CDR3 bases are TGTGCCAGCAGCTTAGGGAAGGCCCGTTGGAATGAGCAGTTCTTC.